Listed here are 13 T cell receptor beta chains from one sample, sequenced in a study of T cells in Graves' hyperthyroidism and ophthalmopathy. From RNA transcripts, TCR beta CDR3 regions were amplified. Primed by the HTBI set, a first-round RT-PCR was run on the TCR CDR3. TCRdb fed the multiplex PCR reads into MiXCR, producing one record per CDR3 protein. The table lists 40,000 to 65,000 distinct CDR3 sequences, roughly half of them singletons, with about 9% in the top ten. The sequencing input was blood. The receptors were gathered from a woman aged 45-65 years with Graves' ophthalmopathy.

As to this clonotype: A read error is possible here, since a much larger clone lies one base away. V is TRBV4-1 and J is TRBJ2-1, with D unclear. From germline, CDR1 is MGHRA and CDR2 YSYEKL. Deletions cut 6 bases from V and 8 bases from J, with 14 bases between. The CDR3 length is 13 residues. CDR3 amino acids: CASSSVAGDEQFF. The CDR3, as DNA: TGCGCCAGCAGTTCTGTGGCTGGGGATGAGCAGTTCTTC.

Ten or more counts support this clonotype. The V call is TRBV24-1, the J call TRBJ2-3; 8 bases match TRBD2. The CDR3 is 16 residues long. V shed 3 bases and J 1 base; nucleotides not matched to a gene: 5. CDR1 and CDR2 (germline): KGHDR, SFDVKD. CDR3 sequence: CATSDPGLGGTDTQYF. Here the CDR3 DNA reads TGTGCCACCAGTGATCCGGGACTAGGTGGCACAGATACGCAGTATTTT.

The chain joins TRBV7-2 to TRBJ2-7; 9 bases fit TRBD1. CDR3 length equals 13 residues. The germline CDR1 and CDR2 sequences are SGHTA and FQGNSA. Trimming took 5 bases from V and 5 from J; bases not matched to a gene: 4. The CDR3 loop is CASSQWTGDEQYF. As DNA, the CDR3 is TGTGCCAGCAGCCAATGGACAGGGGACGAGCAGTACTTC.

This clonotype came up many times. The CDR3 region has the DNA TGTGCCAGCAGCTTAGGACTAGCGGGAGCCCAAGAGACCCAGTACTTC. Translating gives CASSLGLAGAQETQYF. The rearrangement links TRBV7-7 to TRBJ2-5; TRBD2 agrees at 12 bases. The CDR3 contains 16 residues. With 1 base clipped from V and 1 base from J, the junction kept 1 base outside the gene matches. Germline V gives CDR1 SSHAT, CDR2 FNYEAQ (reference sequence).

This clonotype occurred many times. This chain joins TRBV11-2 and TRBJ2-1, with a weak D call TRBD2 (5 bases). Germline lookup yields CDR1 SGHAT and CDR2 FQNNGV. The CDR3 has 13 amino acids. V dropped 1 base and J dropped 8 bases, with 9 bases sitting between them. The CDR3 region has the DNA TGTGCCAGCAGCTTAGGGACTGGGTATGAGCAGTTCTTC. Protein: CASSLGTGYEQFF.

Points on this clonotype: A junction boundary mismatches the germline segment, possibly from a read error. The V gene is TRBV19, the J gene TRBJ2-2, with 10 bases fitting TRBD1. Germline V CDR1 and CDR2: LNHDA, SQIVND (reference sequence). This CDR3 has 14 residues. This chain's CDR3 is CASSWDRGTPGSCF. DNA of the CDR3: TGTGCCAGTAGTTGGGACAGGGGAACACCGGGGAGCTGTTTT.

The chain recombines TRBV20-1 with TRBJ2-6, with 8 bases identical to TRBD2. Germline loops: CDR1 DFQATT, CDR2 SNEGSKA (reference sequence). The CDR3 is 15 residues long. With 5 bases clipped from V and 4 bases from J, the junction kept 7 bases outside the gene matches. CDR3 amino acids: CSAERGRAGANVLTF. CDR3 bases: TGCAGTGCTGAGCGGGGGAGGGCCGGGGCCAACGTCCTGACTTTC.

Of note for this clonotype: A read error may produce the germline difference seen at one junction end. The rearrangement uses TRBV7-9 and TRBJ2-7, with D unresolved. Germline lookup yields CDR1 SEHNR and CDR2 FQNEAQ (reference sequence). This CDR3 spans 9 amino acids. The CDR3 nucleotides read TGTGCCAGCACGGACCGGATGGCATTC. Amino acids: CASTDRMAF.

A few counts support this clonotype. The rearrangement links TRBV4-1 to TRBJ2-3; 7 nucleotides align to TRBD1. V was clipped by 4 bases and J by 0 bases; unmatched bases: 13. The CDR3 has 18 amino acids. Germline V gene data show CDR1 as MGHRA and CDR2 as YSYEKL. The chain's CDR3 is CASSPTADRAYSTDTQYF. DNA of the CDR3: TGCGCCAGCAGCCCAACCGCAGACAGGGCCTATAGCACAGATACGCAGTATTTT.

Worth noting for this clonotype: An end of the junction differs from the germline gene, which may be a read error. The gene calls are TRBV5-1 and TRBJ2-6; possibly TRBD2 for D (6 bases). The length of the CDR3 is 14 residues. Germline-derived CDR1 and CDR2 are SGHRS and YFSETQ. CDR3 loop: CASSSGDGGNVLTF. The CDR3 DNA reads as TGCGCCAGCAGCTCCGGGGACGGGGGCAACGTCCTGACTTTC. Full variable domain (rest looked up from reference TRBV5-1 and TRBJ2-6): KAGVTQTPRYLIKTRGQQVTLSCSPISGHRSVSWYQQTPGQGLQFLFEYFSETQRNKGNFPGRFSGRQFSNSRSEMNVSTLELGDSALYLCASSSGDGGNVLTFGAGSRLTVL.

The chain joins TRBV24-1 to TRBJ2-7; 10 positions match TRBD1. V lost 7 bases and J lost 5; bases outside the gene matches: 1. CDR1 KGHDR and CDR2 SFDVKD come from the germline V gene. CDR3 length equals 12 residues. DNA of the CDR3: TGTGCCACCAGGGACAGGGGGGACGAGCAGTACTTC. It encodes CATRDRGDEQYF.

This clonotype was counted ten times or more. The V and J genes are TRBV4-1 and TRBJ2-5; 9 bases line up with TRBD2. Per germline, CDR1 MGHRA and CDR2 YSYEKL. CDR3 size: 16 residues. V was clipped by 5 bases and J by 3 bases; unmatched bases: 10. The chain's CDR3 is CASSSGTAGGKETQYF. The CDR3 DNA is TGCGCCAGCAGCTCAGGAACAGCGGGAGGTAAAGAGACCCAGTACTTC.

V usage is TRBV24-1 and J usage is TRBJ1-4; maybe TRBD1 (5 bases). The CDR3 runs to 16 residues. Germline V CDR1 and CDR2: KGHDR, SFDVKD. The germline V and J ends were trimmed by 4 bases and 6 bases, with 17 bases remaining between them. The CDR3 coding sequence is TGTGCCACCAGTGACCCCTTGAAGGGGTCTTATGAAAAACTGTTTTTT. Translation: CATSDPLKGSYEKLFF.